The present T cell receptor (beta chain) was sequenced within a study of blood T cell repertoires in COVID-19. Study context: Nucleic acid was either cDNA or gDNA, and it came from T cells, B-cell-depleted T cells, or PBMCs.

During active infection, Seattle patients enrolled and were then monitored through disease. This CDR3 has 14 amino acids. Trimming removed 4 bases at V and 4 bases at J, with 14 bases between. The germline V gene has CDR1 SGHRS and CDR2 YFSETQ. Using immunoSEQ multiplex PCR, the repertoire was profiled, and TCRdb retains in-frame clones only, with some absent. The data hold some 310,000 clones, with 90% observed a single time. The chain carries TRBV5-1 and TRBJ1-2; D call uncertain. Source material: peripheral blood. This clonotype was obtained from a woman aged 25 to 39 with COVID-19, enrolled during active disease. The CDR3 DNA reads as TGCGCCAGCAGCCTACACGACAAGAGCTATGGCTACACCTTC. It yields the protein CASSLHDKSYGYTF. The full variable domain, its missing parts supplied by reference TRBV5-1 and TRBJ1-2, is KAGVTQTPRYLIKTRGQQVTLSCSPISGHRSVSWYQQTPGQGLQFLFEYFSETQRNKGNFPGRFSGRQFSNSRSEMNVSTLELGDSALYLCASSLHDKSYGYTFGSGTRLTVV.